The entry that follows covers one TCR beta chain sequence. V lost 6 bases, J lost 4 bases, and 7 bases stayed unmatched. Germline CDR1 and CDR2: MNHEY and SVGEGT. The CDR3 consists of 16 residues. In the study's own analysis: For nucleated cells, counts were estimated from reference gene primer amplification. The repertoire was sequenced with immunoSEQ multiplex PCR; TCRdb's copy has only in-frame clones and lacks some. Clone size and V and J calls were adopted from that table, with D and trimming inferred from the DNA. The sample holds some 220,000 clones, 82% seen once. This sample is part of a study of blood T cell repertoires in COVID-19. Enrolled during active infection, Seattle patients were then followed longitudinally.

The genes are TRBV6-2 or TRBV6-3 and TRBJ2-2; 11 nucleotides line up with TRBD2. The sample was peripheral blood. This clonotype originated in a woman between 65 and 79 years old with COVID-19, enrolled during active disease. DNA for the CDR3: TGTGCCAGCAGCAACTCTAGCGGGAGGTCCACCGGGGAGCTGTTTTTT. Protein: CASSNSSGRSTGELFF.